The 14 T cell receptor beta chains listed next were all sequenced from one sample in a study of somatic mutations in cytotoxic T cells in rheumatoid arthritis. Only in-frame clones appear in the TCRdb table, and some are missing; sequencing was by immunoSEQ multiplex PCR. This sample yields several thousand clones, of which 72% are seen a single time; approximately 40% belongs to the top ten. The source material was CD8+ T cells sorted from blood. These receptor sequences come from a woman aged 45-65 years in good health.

As DNA, the CDR3 is TGTGCCAGCAGTGCAGGGCTGTGGGACACTGAAGCTTTCTTT. Translation: CASSAGLWDTEAFF. The V gene is TRBV27, the J gene TRBJ1-1; TRBD1 might be the D (5 bases). V dropped 5 bases and J dropped 3 bases, with 13 bases sitting between them. The CDR3 length is 14 residues. Germline CDR1 MNHEY, CDR2 SMNVEV (reference sequence).

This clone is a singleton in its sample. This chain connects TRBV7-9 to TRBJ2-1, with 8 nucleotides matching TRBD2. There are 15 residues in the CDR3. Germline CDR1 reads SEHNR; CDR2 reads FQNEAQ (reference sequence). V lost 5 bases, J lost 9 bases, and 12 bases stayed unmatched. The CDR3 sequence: CASSPIAGGPREQFF. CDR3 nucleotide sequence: TGTGCCAGCAGCCCAATCGCGGGGGGCCCGCGTGAGCAGTTCTTC.

CDR3 DNA: TGTGCCAGCTCACCACCGGGACAGCACCGCTATGGCTACACCTTC. It yields the protein CASSPPGQHRYGYTF. V and J are TRBV18 and TRBJ1-2; 7 positions match TRBD1. Germline CDR1 reads KGHSH; CDR2 reads LQKENI. The CDR3 has 15 amino acids. Unmatched junction bases numbered 5, after V lost 0 bases and J lost 4 bases.

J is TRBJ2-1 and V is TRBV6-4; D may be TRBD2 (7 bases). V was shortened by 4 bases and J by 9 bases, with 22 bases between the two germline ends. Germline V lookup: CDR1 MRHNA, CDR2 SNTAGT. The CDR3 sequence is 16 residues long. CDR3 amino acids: CASSGASEGGAAEQFF. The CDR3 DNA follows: TGTGCCAGCAGTGGCGCCTCTGAAGGGGGGGCCGCTGAGCAGTTCTTC.

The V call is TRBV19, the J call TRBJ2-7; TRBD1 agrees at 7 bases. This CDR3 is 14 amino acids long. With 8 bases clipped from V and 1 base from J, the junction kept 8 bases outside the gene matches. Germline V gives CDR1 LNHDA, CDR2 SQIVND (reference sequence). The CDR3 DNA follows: TGTGCCAGTTCTCCCGGGACAGCGTCCTACGAGCAGTACTTC. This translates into CASSPGTASYEQYF.

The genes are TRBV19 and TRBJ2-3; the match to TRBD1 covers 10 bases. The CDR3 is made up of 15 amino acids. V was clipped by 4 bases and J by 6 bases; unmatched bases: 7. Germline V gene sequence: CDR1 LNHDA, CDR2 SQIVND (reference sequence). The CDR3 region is CASSRQGAARDTQYF. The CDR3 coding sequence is TGTGCCAGTAGTAGACAGGGGGCGGCGCGGGATACGCAGTATTTT.

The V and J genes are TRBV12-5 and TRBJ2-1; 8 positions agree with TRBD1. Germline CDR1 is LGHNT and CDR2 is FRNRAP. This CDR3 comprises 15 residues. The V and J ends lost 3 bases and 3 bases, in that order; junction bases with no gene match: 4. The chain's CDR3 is CASGFGDRHYNEQFF. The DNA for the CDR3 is TGTGCTAGTGGTTTTGGGGACAGGCACTACAATGAGCAGTTCTTC.

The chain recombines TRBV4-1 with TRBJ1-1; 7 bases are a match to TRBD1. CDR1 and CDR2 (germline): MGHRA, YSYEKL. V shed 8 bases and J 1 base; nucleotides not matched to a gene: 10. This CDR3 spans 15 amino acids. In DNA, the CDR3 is TGCGCCAGCTCGTTGCAGGGGGGATCGAACACTGAAGCTTTCTTT. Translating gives CASSLQGGSNTEAFF.

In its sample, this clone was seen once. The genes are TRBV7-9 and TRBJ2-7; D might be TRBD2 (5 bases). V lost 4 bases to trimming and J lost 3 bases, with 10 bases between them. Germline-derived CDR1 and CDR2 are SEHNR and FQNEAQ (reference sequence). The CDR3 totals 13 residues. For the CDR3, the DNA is TGTGCCAGCAGCTCGGGAATTCTCTACGAGCAGTACTTC. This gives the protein CASSSGILYEQYF.

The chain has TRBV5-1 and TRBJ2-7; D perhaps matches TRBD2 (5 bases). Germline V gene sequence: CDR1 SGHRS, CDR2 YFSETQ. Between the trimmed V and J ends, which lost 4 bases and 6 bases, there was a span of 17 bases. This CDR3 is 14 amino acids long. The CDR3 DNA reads TGCGCCAGCAGCCCTCTGGGGAGCTCAGGCGAGCAGTACTTC. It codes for CASSPLGSSGEQYF.

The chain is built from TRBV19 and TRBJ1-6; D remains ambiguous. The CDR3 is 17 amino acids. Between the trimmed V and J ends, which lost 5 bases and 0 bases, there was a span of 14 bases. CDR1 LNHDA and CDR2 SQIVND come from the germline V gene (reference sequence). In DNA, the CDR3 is TGTGCCAGTAGTCCCGTCGGGAGCAGCTCCTATAATTCACCCCTCCACTTT. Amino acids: CASSPVGSSSYNSPLHF. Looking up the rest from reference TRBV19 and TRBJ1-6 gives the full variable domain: DGGITQSPKYLFRKEGQNVTLSCEQNLNHDAMYWYRQDPGQGLRLIYYSQIVNDFQKGDIAEGYSVSREKKESFPLTVTSAQKNPTAFYLCASSPVGSSSYNSPLHFGNGTRLTVT.

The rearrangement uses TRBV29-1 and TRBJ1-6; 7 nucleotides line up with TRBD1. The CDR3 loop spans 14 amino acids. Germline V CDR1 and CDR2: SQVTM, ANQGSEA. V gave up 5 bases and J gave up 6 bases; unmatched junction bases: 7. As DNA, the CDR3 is TGCAGCGTTCTGACAGGGAATAGTAATTCACCCCTCCACTTT. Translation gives CSVLTGNSNSPLHF.

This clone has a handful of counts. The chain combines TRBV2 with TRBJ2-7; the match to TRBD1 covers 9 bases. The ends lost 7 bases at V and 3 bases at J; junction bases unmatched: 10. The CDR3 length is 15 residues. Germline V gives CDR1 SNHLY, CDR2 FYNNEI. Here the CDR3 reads CASTGPGQGLYEQYF. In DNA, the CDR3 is TGTGCCAGCACGGGCCCGGGACAGGGTCTCTACGAGCAGTACTTC.

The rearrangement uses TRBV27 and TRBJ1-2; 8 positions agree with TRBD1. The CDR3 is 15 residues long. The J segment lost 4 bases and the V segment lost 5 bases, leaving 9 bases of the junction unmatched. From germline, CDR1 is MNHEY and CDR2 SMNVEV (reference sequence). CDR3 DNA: TGTGCCAGCAGTCCGAAGACAGGGGCGGCCTATGGCTACACCTTC. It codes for CASSPKTGAAYGYTF.